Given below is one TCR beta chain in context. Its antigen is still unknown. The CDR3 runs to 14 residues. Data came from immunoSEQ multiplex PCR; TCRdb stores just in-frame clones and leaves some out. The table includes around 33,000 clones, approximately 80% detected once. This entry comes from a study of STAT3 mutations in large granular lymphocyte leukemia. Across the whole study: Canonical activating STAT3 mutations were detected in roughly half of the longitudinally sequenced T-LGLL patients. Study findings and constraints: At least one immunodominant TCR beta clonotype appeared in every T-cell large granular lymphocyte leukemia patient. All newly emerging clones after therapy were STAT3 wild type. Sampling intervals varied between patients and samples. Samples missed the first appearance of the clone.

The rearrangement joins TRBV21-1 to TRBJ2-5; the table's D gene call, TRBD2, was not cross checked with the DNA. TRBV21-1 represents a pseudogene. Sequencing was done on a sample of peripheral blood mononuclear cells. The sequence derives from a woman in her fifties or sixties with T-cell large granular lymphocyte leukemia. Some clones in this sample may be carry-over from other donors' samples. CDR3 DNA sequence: TGTGCCAGCAGCAAAGTTAGAGGAAAAGAGACCCAGTACTTC. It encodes CASSKVRGKETQYF.